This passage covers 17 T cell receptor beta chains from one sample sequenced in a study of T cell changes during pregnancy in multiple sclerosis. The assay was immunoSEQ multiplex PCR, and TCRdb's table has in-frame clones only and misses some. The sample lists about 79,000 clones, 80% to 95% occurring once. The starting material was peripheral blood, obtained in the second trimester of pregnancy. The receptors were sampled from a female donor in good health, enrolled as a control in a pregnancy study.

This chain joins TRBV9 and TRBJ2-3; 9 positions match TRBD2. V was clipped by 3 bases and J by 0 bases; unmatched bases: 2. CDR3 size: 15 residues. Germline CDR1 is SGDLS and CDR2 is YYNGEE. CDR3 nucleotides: TGTGCCAGCAGCGGAAGCGGGGGGAGCACAGATACGCAGTATTTT. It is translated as CASSGSGGSTDTQYF.

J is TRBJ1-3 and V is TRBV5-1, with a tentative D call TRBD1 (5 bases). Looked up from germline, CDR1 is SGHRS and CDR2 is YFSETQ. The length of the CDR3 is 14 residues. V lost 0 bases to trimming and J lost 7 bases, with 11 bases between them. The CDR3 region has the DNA TGCGCCAGCAGCTTGGGAGACAGAGCCAACACCATATATTTT. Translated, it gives CASSLGDRANTIYF.

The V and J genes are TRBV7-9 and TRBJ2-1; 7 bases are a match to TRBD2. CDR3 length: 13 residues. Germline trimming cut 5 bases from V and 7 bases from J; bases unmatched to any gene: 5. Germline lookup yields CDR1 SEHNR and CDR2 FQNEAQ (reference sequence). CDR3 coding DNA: TGTGCCAGCAGCACGACTAGCAGGAATGAGCAGTTCTTC. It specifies CASSTTSRNEQFF. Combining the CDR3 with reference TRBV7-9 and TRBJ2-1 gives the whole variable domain DTGVSQNPRHKITKRGQNVTFRCDPISEHNRLYWYRQTLGQGPEFLTYFQNEAQLEKSRLLSDRFSAERPKGSFSTLEIQRTEQGDSAMYLCASSTTSRNEQFFGPGTRLTVL.

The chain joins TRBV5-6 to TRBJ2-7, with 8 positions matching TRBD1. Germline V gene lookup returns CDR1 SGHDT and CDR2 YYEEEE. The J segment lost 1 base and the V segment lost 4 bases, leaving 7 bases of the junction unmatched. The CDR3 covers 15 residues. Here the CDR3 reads CASSRDRGRSYEQYF. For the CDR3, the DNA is TGTGCCAGCAGCCGCGACAGGGGCCGATCCTACGAGCAGTACTTC.

The CDR3 reads CASSIGGGRSPLHF. In DNA, the CDR3 is TGTGCCAGTAGTATCGGCGGGGGCCGTTCACCCCTCCACTTT. The rearrangement joins TRBV19 to TRBJ1-6, with D possibly TRBD1 on 6 matching bases. This CDR3 has 14 amino acids. Trimming shortened V by 3 bases and J by 9 bases, and 12 bases separated the two germline ends. Germline-derived CDR1 and CDR2 are LNHDA and SQIVND (reference sequence).

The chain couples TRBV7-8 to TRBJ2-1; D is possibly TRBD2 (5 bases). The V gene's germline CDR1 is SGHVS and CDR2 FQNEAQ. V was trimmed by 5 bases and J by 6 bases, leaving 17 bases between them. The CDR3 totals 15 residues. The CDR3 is CASSPTSFWLNEQFF. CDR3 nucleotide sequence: TGTGCCAGCAGCCCCACTAGTTTCTGGCTCAATGAGCAGTTCTTC.

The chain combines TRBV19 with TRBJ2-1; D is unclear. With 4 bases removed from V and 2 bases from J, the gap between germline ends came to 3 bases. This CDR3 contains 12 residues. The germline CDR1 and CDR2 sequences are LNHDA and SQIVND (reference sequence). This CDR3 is CASSTAYNEQFF. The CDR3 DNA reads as TGTGCCAGTAGTACTGCCTACAATGAGCAGTTCTTC. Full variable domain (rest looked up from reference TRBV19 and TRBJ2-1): DGGITQSPKYLFRKEGQNVTLSCEQNLNHDAMYWYRQDPGQGLRLIYYSQIVNDFQKGDIAEGYSVSREKKESFPLTVTSAQKNPTAFYLCASSTAYNEQFFGPGTRLTVL.

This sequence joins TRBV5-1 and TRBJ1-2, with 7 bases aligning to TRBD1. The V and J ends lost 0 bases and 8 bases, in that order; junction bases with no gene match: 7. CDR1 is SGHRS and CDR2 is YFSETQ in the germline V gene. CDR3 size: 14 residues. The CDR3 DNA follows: TGCGCCAGCAGCTTGGGTACAGGGGTAGAAGGCTACACCTTC. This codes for CASSLGTGVEGYTF.

This CDR3 is CASSPDRAYGEAFF. In DNA form, the CDR3 reads TGTGCCAGCAGTCCTGACAGGGCGTATGGTGAAGCTTTCTTT. The chain combines TRBV7-2 with TRBJ1-1; 7 nucleotides line up with TRBD1. J lost 7 bases, V lost 6 bases, and 11 bases had no gene match. Germline CDR1 is SGHTA and CDR2 is FQGNSA. The CDR3 is made up of 14 amino acids. The whole variable domain, remainder taken from reference TRBV7-2 and TRBJ1-1, is GAGVSQSPSNKVTEKGKDVELRCDPISGHTALYWYRQSLGQGLEFLIYFQGNSAPDKSGLPSDRFSAERTGGSVSTLTIQRTQQEDSAVYLCASSPDRAYGEAFFGQGTRLTVV.

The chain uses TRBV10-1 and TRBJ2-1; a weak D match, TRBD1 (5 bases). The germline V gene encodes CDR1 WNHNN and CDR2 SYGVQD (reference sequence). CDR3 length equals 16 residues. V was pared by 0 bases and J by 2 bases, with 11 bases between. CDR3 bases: TGCGCCAGCAGTGAGTCTAAGACAGCCGCCTACAATGAGCAGTTCTTC. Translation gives CASSESKTAAYNEQFF.

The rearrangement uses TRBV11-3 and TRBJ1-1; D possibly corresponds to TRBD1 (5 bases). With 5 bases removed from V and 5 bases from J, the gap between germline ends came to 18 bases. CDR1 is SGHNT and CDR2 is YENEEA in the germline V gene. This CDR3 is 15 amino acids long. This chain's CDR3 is CASSPPGQRGTEAFF. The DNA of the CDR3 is TGTGCCAGCAGCCCACCAGGACAACGGGGGACTGAAGCTTTCTTT.

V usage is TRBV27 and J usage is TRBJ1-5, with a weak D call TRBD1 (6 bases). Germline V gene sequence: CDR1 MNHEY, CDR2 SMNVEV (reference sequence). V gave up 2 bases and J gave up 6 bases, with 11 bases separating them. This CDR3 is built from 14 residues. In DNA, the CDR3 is TGTGCCAGCAGTTTAGGGGGGGCGGGTCAGCCCCAGCATTTT. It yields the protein CASSLGGAGQPQHF.

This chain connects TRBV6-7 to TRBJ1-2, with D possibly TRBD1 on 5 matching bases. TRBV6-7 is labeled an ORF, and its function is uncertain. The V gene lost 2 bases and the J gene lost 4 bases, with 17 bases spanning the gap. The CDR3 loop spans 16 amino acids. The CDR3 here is CASSYDPGHSLYGYTF. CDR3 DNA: TGTGCCAGCAGTTACGATCCAGGACACAGCCTCTATGGCTACACCTTC.

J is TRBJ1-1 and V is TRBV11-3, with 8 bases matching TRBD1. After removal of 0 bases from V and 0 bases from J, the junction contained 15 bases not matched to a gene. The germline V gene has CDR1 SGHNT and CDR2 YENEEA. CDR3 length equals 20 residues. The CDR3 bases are TGTGCCAGCAGCTTAGAGGGCAGGGGGCAGTCCATTCGCATGAACACTGAAGCTTTCTTT. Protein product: CASSLEGRGQSIRMNTEAFF.

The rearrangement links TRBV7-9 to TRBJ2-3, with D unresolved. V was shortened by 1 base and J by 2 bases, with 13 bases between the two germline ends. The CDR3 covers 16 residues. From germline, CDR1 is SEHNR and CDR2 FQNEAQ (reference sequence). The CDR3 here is CASSLVRRLITDTQYF. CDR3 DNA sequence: TGTGCCAGCAGCTTAGTAAGGCGACTGATCACAGATACGCAGTATTTT. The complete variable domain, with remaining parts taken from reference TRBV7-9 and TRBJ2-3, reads DTGVSQNPRHKITKRGQNVTFRCDPISEHNRLYWYRQTLGQGPEFLTYFQNEAQLEKSRLLSDRFSAERPKGSFSTLEIQRTEQGDSAMYLCASSLVRRLITDTQYFGPGTRLTVL.

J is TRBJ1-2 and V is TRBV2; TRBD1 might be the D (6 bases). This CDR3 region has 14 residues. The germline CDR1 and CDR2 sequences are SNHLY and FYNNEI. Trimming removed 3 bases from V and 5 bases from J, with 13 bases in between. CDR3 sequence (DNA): TGTGCCAGCAGTGACCAGGGGTATGCGTATGGCTACACCTTC. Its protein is CASSDQGYAYGYTF.

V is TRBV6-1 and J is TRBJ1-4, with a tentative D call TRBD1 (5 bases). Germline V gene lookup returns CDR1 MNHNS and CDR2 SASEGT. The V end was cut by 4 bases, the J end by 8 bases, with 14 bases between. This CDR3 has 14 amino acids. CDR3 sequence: CASSGTTGGEKLFF. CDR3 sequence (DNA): TGTGCCAGCAGTGGGACTACAGGAGGCGAAAAACTGTTTTTT.